This passage covers 26 T cell receptor beta chains from one sample sequenced in a study of T cells expressing NK-cell markers. From its re-call of the 5' RACE reads, TCRdb lists each CDR3 protein once, without DNA. The sample has 160,000 or so distinct CDR3 sequences; the top ten hold roughly 18%. The sequenced sample was blood T cells: a sorted CD56 or NKG2C T cell subset, CD4+ or CD8+ T cells, or bulk PBMC T cells (not recorded which). These receptors came from a woman between 18 and 75 years old in good health.

The rearrangement joins TRBV5-1 to TRBJ2-7; TCRdb designates TRBD1, a call that cannot be tested without DNA. Germline-derived CDR1 and CDR2 are SGHRS and YFSETQ. The CDR3 is 15 residues long. The CDR3 spells CASTPDGTSSYEQYF.

The chain combines TRBV5-6 with TRBJ2-3; there is no DNA to check the TCRdb D call of TRBD1. The CDR3 has 16 amino acids. Germline CDR1 reads SGHDT; CDR2 reads YYEEEE. The CDR3: CASSPPPGFSTDTQYF.

This chain links TRBV5-1 with TRBJ2-5; TCRdb returns TRBD2, unconfirmable since there is no DNA. Germline assignment: CDR1 SGHRS and CDR2 YFSETQ. CDR3 length equals 18 residues. CDR3 sequence reads: CASSIGLAGAPGQETQYF. The whole variable domain, remainder taken from reference TRBV5-1 and TRBJ2-5, is KAGVTQTPRYLIKTRGQQVTLSCSPISGHRSVSWYQQTPGQGLQFLFEYFSETQRNKGNFPGRFSGRQFSNSRSEMNVSTLELGDSALYLCASSIGLAGAPGQETQYFGPGTRLLVL.

V gene TRBV12-3 or TRBV12-4 combines with J gene TRBJ2-7. The CDR3 consists of 15 residues. The CDR3 reads CASSFLRGAAYEQYF.

The chain joins TRBV7-2 to TRBJ2-1; there is no DNA to check the TCRdb D call of TRBD2. CDR1 SGHTA and CDR2 FQGNSA come from the germline V gene. The CDR3 runs 13 residues. The CDR3 loop is CASSRDYYNEQFF.

The chain has TRBV2 and TRBJ2-3; TCRdb proposes TRBD2, but this gene call is untestable without DNA. The CDR3 covers 15 residues. Germline V lookup: CDR1 SNHLY, CDR2 FYNNEI. The CDR3: CASRRQGLSTDTQYF.

The chain carries TRBV2 and TRBJ2-1; the TRBD2 assignment by TCRdb is unverifiable without DNA. There are 15 residues in the CDR3. Germline CDR1 is SNHLY and CDR2 is FYNNEI. The CDR3 protein is CASSVDSGGYNEQFF.

This sequence joins TRBV5-1 and TRBJ1-6. The CDR3 runs 14 residues. CDR1 is SGHRS and CDR2 is YFSETQ in the germline V gene. The CDR3 sequence is CASSSDGLNSPLHF.

This sequence joins TRBV29-1 and TRBJ2-7. CDR1 SQVTM and CDR2 ANQGSEA come from the germline V gene. The CDR3 spans 11 residues. The CDR3 sequence is CSVKGTYEQYF.

CDR3 loop: CASSYLGNEQFF. J is TRBJ2-1 and V is TRBV6-6. Germline V gives CDR1 MNHNY, CDR2 SVGAGI (reference sequence). The CDR3 extends over 12 amino acids.

The chain couples TRBV7-3 to TRBJ2-1; the D call from TCRdb, TRBD1, cannot be confirmed without DNA. In germline, CDR1 is SGHTA, CDR2 FQGTGA. The CDR3 has 16 amino acids. The CDR3 sequence is CASSSPLGSYDNEQFF.

CDR3 sequence: CASSLRPEQGEQYF. The chain is built from TRBV5-1 and TRBJ2-7. Germline V gene lookup returns CDR1 SGHRS and CDR2 YFSETQ. This CDR3 has 14 residues. Full variable domain (rest looked up from reference TRBV5-1 and TRBJ2-7): KAGVTQTPRYLIKTRGQQVTLSCSPISGHRSVSWYQQTPGQGLQFLFEYFSETQRNKGNFPGRFSGRQFSNSRSEMNVSTLELGDSALYLCASSLRPEQGEQYFGPGTRLTVT.

The chain links TRBV5-1 to TRBJ2-1; the D gene TCRdb calls, TRBD1, cannot be checked with no DNA. Per germline, CDR1 SGHRS and CDR2 YFSETQ. The CDR3 runs to 15 residues. CDR3 protein: CASSLGGGHYNEQFF.

This chain links TRBV27 with TRBJ1-4; TCRdb returns TRBD1, unconfirmable since there is no DNA. This CDR3 contains 13 residues. CDR1 and CDR2 from the germline V gene are MNHEY and SMNVEV (reference sequence). The CDR3: CASSYRVWEKLFF.

The V gene is TRBV21-1, the J gene TRBJ2-1; the D call from TCRdb, TRBD1, cannot be confirmed without DNA. TRBV21-1 is a pseudogene. The CDR3 totals 15 residues. The CDR3 loop is CASSKGGGSYNEQFF.

The V call is TRBV6-5, the J call TRBJ1-2; TCRdb's D call, TRBD1, is unchecked because there is no DNA. CDR1 and CDR2 from the germline V gene are MNHEY and SVGAGI. The length of the CDR3 is 12 residues. CDR3 amino acids: CASSPGQGRYTF.

The chain couples TRBV20-1 to TRBJ1-2; TCRdb lists TRBD1, though no DNA is available to test this call. This CDR3 is built from 14 residues. Germline CDR1 is DFQATT and CDR2 is SNEGSKA (reference sequence). The CDR3 here is CSAWDRGRAYGYTF.

The chain has TRBV11-2 and TRBJ2-5; the TCRdb call, TRBD1, lacks DNA for checking. This CDR3 spans 16 amino acids. The germline CDR1 and CDR2 sequences are SGHAT and FQNNGV. The CDR3 here is CASSRRGGGLEETQYF.

This chain uses TRBV5-6 with TRBJ2-7; TCRdb indicates TRBD2, and absent DNA this call remains unverified. The CDR3 has 14 residues. Per the germline V gene, CDR1 is SGHDT and CDR2 is YYEEEE. CDR3: CASSFGGNRGEQYF.

V and J are TRBV27 and TRBJ2-7. The CDR3 has 14 residues. Germline V gene data show CDR1 as MNHEY and CDR2 as SMNVEV (reference sequence). CDR3 sequence: CASSFGQASYEQYF.

The rearrangement uses TRBV5-1 and TRBJ1-2. Looked up from germline, CDR1 is SGHRS and CDR2 is YFSETQ. CDR3 length equals 14 residues. This CDR3 is CASTQGGENYGYTF.

The chain uses TRBV6-2 or TRBV6-3 and TRBJ2-1. The CDR3 covers 14 residues. Looked up from germline, CDR1 is MNHEY and CDR2 is SVGEGT. The CDR3: CASRLRPSYNEQFF.

The rearrangement uses TRBV2 and TRBJ2-7; TCRdb's D call of TRBD1 is untestable without DNA. Per the germline V gene, CDR1 is SNHLY and CDR2 is FYNNEI. The length of the CDR3 is 15 residues. CDR3 amino acids: CASSEVGRGVYEQYF.

The chain is built from TRBV29-1 and TRBJ2-3. The V gene's germline CDR1 is SQVTM and CDR2 ANQGSEA. This CDR3 is built from 13 residues. CDR3 amino acids: CSVEDLSTDTQYF.

V and J are TRBV11-1 and TRBJ2-6; TCRdb picks TRBD1, but there is no DNA to check that call. Per the germline V gene, CDR1 is SGHAT and CDR2 is FQDESV (reference sequence). The CDR3 has 19 amino acids. CDR3 protein: CASSLAQGGGRAGANVLTF.

The rearrangement joins TRBV20-1 to TRBJ2-2; TCRdb lists TRBD2, though no DNA is available to test this call. The CDR3 sequence is 16 residues long. Germline V gene sequence: CDR1 DFQATT, CDR2 SNEGSKA (reference sequence). CDR3 sequence reads: CSAGTGTSGITGELFF.